These T cell receptor beta chains were read from a single sample in a study of cytomegalovirus exposure and HLA in healthy donors. The data were produced by immunoSEQ multiplex PCR, yet TCRdb's version contains in-frame clones alone and is incomplete. The sample includes around 150,000 clones, about four fifths of them seen just once. The specimen sequenced was PBMCs. The origin of the receptors is a male donor in good health and CMV-seronegative. Both conserved end residues are part of each CDR3. D genes are given only for firm matches. Clone size appears in some rows only: once, few, many, or a class for an expanded clone.

j_call v_call d_call clone_size cdr3_nt cdr3_aa
TRBJ2-5 TRBV5-1 TRBD2 . TGCGCCAGCAGGGACGGGCTAGCGGGGGGGCCGCTAGAGACCCAGTACTTC CASRDGLAGGPLETQYF
TRBJ1-3 TRBV9 . . TGTGCCAGCAGCAGGACAGCGAGCTCTGGAAACACCATATATTTT CASSRTASSGNTIYF
TRBJ1-5 TRBV29-1 . . TGCAGCGTTCGGGGGGGGATGGGCAATCAGCCCCAGCATTTT CSVRGGMGNQPQHF
TRBJ2-7 TRBV7-2 TRBD2 . TGTGCCAGCAGCTTAGGGGCTCCTAGCGGGGGGGCAGAGCAGTACTTC CASSLGAPSGGAEQYF
TRBJ2-1 TRBV7-8 . once TGTGCCAGCAGCTTAGGCCCGGGCTCCTACAATGAGCAGTTCTTC CASSLGPGSYNEQFF
TRBJ1-2 TRBV10-1 . . TGCGCCAGCAGTCCCGGGGTTAACTATGGCTACACCTTC CASSPGVNYGYTF
TRBJ2-3 TRBV11-3 . . TGTGCCAGCAGCTTTCAGCATGAGGGGCAGTATTTT CASSFQHEGQYF
TRBJ2-1 TRBV30 TRBD2 . TGTGCCTGGAGTCCTCCCCCGGCTAGCGGGGGGGCCCGTTACAATGAGCAGTTCTTC CAWSPPPASGGARYNEQFF
TRBJ2-4 TRBV2 TRBD2 . TGTGCCAGCAGCCTGTCCCGGGGGGTTTCTAACATTCAGTACTTC CASSLSRGVSNIQYF
TRBJ1-1 TRBV4-1 TRBD1 few TGCGCCAGCAGCCTTGCCGGGACAGACACTGAAGCTTTCTTT CASSLAGTDTEAFF
TRBJ2-1 TRBV6-6 . . TGTGCCAGCAGTTACCCGGGGGTGGGGGAGGATGAGCAGTTCTTC CASSYPGVGEDEQFF
TRBJ1-2 TRBV6-5 . . TGTGCCAGCAGACCGGGACACGGAATGGGCGGCTACACCTTC CASRPGHGMGGYTF
TRBJ1-5 TRBV7-2 TRBD1 . TGTGCCAGCAGCTTAGGGGGGCAGGGGGCCAATCAGCCCCAGCATTTT CASSLGGQGANQPQHF
TRBJ2-3 TRBV6-4 TRBD1 . TGTGCCAGCAGGGACAGGGGTTCTAGCACAGATACGCAGTATTTT CASRDRGSSTDTQYF
TRBJ2-7 TRBV27 TRBD1 . TGTGCCAGCAGTTCAGGGGGTTCCTACGAGCAGTACTTC CASSSGGSYEQYF
TRBJ1-4 TRBV4-1 . . TGCGCCAGCAGCCAAGAAGGGGAAGCGAGGAAACTGTTTTTT CASSQEGEARKLFF
TRBJ1-2 TRBV29-1 TRBD1 . TGCAGCGGGGGCTTTAGGGACAGCTATGGCTACACCTTC CSGGFRDSYGYTF
TRBJ1-1 TRBV18 . . TGTGCCAGCTCACGGGAGGGAAAGGACACTGAAGCTTTCTTT CASSREGKDTEAFF
TRBJ2-2 TRBV27 . . TGTGCCAGCAGTTTCCCGTCCACCGGGGAGCTGTTTTTT CASSFPSTGELFF
TRBJ2-5 TRBV7-2 TRBD2 few TGTGCCAGCAGCCTACCCCAACTAGCGGGCGCGGGGACCCAGTACTTC CASSLPQLAGAGTQYF
TRBJ1-1 TRBV5-1 . . TGCGCCAGCAGCTTGGGGGGCAGTCGGAACACTGAAGCTTTCTTT CASSLGGSRNTEAFF
TRBJ1-2 TRBV9 . . TGTGCCAGCAGCAAAACAGAAACCTATGGCTACACCTTC CASSKTETYGYTF
TRBJ2-2 TRBV6-4 TRBD1 . TGTGCCAGCAGTGAAGGGACAGGGGGCACCGGGGAGCTGTTTTTT CASSEGTGGTGELFF
TRBJ1-4 TRBV7-9 TRBD1 . TGTGCCAGCGGGGGACAGGGTTCAACTAATGAAAAACTGTTTTTT CASGGQGSTNEKLFF
TRBJ2-3 TRBV5-1 . . TGCGCCAGCAGAACTAACACAGATACGCAGTATTTT CASRTNTDTQYF
TRBJ2-6 TRBV19 TRBD1 few TGTGCCAGTTCCGGGACAGGGTTTGGGGCCAACGTCCTGACTTTC CASSGTGFGANVLTF
TRBJ2-7 TRBV6-1 TRBD1 . TGTGCCAGCAGTGACGGACAGGGGGCGGGCGAGCAGTACTTC CASSDGQGAGEQYF
TRBJ2-3 TRBV11-2 TRBD2 few TGTGCCAGCAGCTTACTAGCGGGGGGGCGGGTAGATACGCAGTATTTT CASSLLAGGRVDTQYF
TRBJ2-6 TRBV5-8 . few TGTGCCAGCAGCAGGGGGAGGGGTAATAGGGCCAACGTCCTGACTTTC CASSRGRGNRANVLTF